Each of the 19 T cell receptor beta chains below was sequenced from the same sample in a study of chemoradiotherapy in HPV16-positive cancers. TCRdb's copy holds only in-frame clones and misses some; the assay was immunoSEQ multiplex PCR. The table records approximately 27,000 clones, 84% of them present only once. Sample: blood, taken from a patient who underwent chemoradiotherapy. These receptors were taken from a human donor with HPV-associated anogenital cancer.

The chain combines TRBV11-1 with TRBJ2-1; 10 nucleotides align to TRBD2. Trimming took 5 bases from V and 7 from J; bases not matched to a gene: 8. Germline CDR1 SGHAT, CDR2 FQDESV (reference sequence). The CDR3 spans 15 residues. The CDR3 region is CASSQSGGAGNEQFF. CDR3 DNA: TGTGCCAGCAGCCAAAGCGGGGGGGCTGGTAATGAGCAGTTCTTC.

The chain couples TRBV6-1 to TRBJ2-3; TRBD1 matches at 9 bases. In germline, CDR1 is MNHNS, CDR2 SASEGT. This CDR3 is built from 14 residues. Trimming cost V 5 bases and J 5 bases; bases outside gene matches: 5. CDR3 protein: CASSKDRGGDTQYF. CDR3 bases: TGTGCCAGCAGTAAAGACAGGGGGGGAGATACGCAGTATTTT.

The J gene is TRBJ2-7, the V gene TRBV6-1; D is possibly TRBD1 or TRBD2 (5 bases each). Germline CDR1 MNHNS, CDR2 SASEGT. The CDR3 contains 13 residues. Trimming stripped 6 bases from V and 2 bases from J, with 11 bases between. CDR3 loop: CASRGTSPYEQYV. CDR3 nucleotides: TGTGCCAGCAGAGGGACGTCCCCCTACGAGCAGTACGTC.

This clone has just a few counts. The chain has TRBV11-2 and TRBJ2-5; no clear D gene. The V and J ends lost 5 bases and 5 bases respectively, with 21 bases between them. Germline loops: CDR1 SGHAT, CDR2 FQNNGV. The CDR3 spans 16 residues. The CDR3 protein is CASSPGWTPLGETQYF. The CDR3 nucleotides read TGTGCCAGCAGCCCCGGCTGGACCCCTCTCGGGGAGACCCAGTACTTC.

V and J are TRBV7-8 and TRBJ1-1; no clear D. The V end was cut by 1 base, the J end by 6 bases, with 9 bases between. This CDR3 has 13 amino acids. CDR1 SGHVS and CDR2 FQNEAQ come from the germline V gene. The CDR3 bases are TGTGCCAGCAGCTTAGTTTCGGTGGCTGAAGCTTTCTTT. It translates to CASSLVSVAEAFF.

This clone was seen once. J is TRBJ2-5 and V is TRBV6-1; D is perhaps TRBD2 (5 bases). This CDR3 contains 13 residues. Germline values: CDR1 MNHNS, CDR2 SASEGT. V dropped 2 bases and J dropped 7 bases, with 11 bases sitting between them. The CDR3 nucleotides read TGTGCCAGCAGTGAAAGGCTTCGGGGGACCCAGTACTTC. Residues: CASSERLRGTQYF.

The chain employs TRBV9 and TRBJ2-3; 8 positions match TRBD1. The V segment lost 4 bases and the J segment 1 base; nucleotides outside the gene matches: 14. There are 18 residues in the CDR3. In germline, CDR1 is SGDLS, CDR2 YYNGEE. The CDR3 DNA reads as TGTGCCAGCAGCACTAGTGGTAGCCCGGGACAGGGCACAGATACGCAGTATTTT. This sequence encodes CASSTSGSPGQGTDTQYF.

The V gene is TRBV2, the J gene TRBJ2-4, with D uncertain. Germline V gives CDR1 SNHLY, CDR2 FYNNEI. This CDR3 comprises 14 residues. Trimming removed 2 bases from V and 7 bases from J, with 12 bases in between. The CDR3 sequence is CASSESTAKNIQYF. The CDR3 DNA is TGTGCCAGCAGTGAATCAACAGCAAAGAACATTCAGTACTTC.

This clone was counted between two and nine times. The genes are TRBV27 and TRBJ1-6; D ambiguous. Trimming stripped 2 bases from V and 6 bases from J, with 8 bases between. Per germline, CDR1 MNHEY and CDR2 SMNVEV (reference sequence). CDR3 size: 14 residues. CDR3 nucleotides: TGTGCCAGCAGTTTAAAACAGCTTAATTCACCCCTCCACTTT. Encoded protein: CASSLKQLNSPLHF.

The rearrangement joins TRBV11-2 to TRBJ2-6, with a tentative D call TRBD1 (5 bases). Germline loops: CDR1 SGHAT, CDR2 FQNNGV. V lost 4 bases, J lost 0 bases, and 10 bases lay in between. CDR3 length equals 16 residues. The DNA of the CDR3 is TGTGCCAGCAGCTCGAATACAGGCTCTGGGGCCAACGTCCTGACTTTC. Translated: CASSSNTGSGANVLTF.

The chain carries TRBV18 and TRBJ2-1; 8 bases line up with TRBD1. The CDR3 is 16 amino acids. J gave up 6 bases and V 3 bases, and 10 bases lay outside the gene matches. Germline values: CDR1 KGHSH, CDR2 LQKENI. CDR3 coding DNA: TGTGCCAGCTCACCTCTCGGACAGGGCGCGCCCAATGAGCAGTTCTTC. It specifies CASSPLGQGAPNEQFF.

This clone was seen a few times. The chain joins TRBV2 to TRBJ2-2; TRBD2 matches 7 bases. This CDR3 region has 13 residues. J gave up 5 bases and V 7 bases, and 4 bases lay outside the gene matches. CDR1 is SNHLY, CDR2 FYNNEI, per germline. In nucleotides, the CDR3 is TGTGCCAGCATGCGGGGAGGGACCGGGGAGCTGTTTTTT. As protein: CASMRGGTGELFF.

The V call is TRBV21-1, the J call TRBJ1-1. TRBV21-1 is recorded as a pseudogene. The CDR3 has 15 residues. CDR3 sequence (DNA): TGTGCCAGCAGCAAATATGGGGAGGGTCCTCCTGAAGCTTTCTTT. Translated, it gives CASSKYGEGPPEAFF.

This chain links TRBV14 with TRBJ2-6; the D call may be TRBD1 or TRBD2 (7 bases each). The germline gives CDR1 SGHDN, CDR2 FVKESK. Trimming removed 6 bases at V and 0 bases at J, with 30 bases between. This CDR3 spans 22 amino acids. The CDR3 region has the DNA TGTGCCAGCAGTCGCCGAGTAGGGGGGGCGTGGACAGGCGGCTCTGGGGCCAACGTCCTGACTTTC. It is translated as CASSRRVGGAWTGGSGANVLTF.

About this clone itself: Germline is not matched at one junction end, which may reflect a read error. This sequence joins TRBV19 and TRBJ1-5; D ambiguous. The CDR3 is 12 amino acids. CDR1 and CDR2 from the germline V gene are LNHDA and SQIVND (reference sequence). CDR3 DNA sequence: TGTGCCAGTAGTACCCCAGTTCAGTCCCAGCATTTT. It codes for CASSTPVQSQHF.

This clone was counted a single time. The chain recombines TRBV29-1 with TRBJ1-3; D ambiguous. In germline, CDR1 is SQVTM, CDR2 ANQGSEA. Deletions cut 7 bases from V and 1 base from J, with 5 bases between. The CDR3 length is 11 residues. In DNA, the CDR3 is TGCAGCGGGGGATCTGGAAACACCATATATTTT. This gives the protein CSGGSGNTIYF.

The chain links TRBV11-3 to TRBJ2-1, with D perhaps matching TRBD2 (6 bases). V shed 7 bases and J shed 4 bases, with 11 bases lying between them. The CDR3 loop spans 13 amino acids. Germline CDR1 and CDR2: SGHNT and YENEEA. DNA for the CDR3: TGTGCCAGCATTGACCGGGAGTACAATGAGCAGTTCTTC. It codes for CASIDREYNEQFF.

V is TRBV6-5 and J is TRBJ2-7; D possibly corresponds to TRBD2 (5 bases). CDR1 is MNHEY and CDR2 is SVGAGI in the germline V gene. Deletions cut 6 bases from V and 2 bases from J, with 11 bases between. This CDR3 has 13 amino acids. CDR3 loop: CASSRGLAYEQYF. CDR3 nucleotides: TGTGCCAGCAGCCGCGGGTTAGCCTACGAGCAGTACTTC.

The genes are TRBV7-9 and TRBJ2-7, with D uncertain. The germline V and J ends were trimmed by 5 bases and 3 bases, with 8 bases remaining between them. CDR3 length: 12 amino acids. Germline V CDR1 and CDR2: SEHNR, FQNEAQ (reference sequence). The CDR3 region has the DNA TGTGCCAGCAGCGTACTGAACTACGAGCAGTACTTC. The encoded protein is CASSVLNYEQYF.